Sequencing of this TCR beta chain was carried out in a study of blood T cells in healthy people across ages. Findings of the study overall: Estimates of diversity drawn from one million T cells were considered underestimates.

Aged about 6 to 90, donors were systemically healthy Caucasians from Russia. After removal of 3 bases from V and 4 bases from J, the junction contained 6 bases not matched to a gene. CDR1 is DFQATT and CDR2 is SNEGSKA in the germline V gene (reference sequence). The CDR3 contains 15 residues. This clonotype came up a few times. Its antigen is unidentified. A J-beta primer mix and a sample-barcoded 5' primer were used in a second PCR of about 7 to 12 cycles. TCRdb used MiXCR to reprocess the 5' RACE reads, holding one entry per CDR3 protein. Among some 1.8 million distinct CDR3 sequences, roughly 43% were seen once, and the ten largest hold 23%.

Material for sequencing was blood. The rearrangement links TRBV20-1 to TRBJ2-5; the match to TRBD2 covers 12 bases. The TCR comes from a human donor in good health. The CDR3 reads CSARSPLAGGETQYF. In DNA form, the CDR3 reads TGCAGTGCTAGGTCACCACTAGCGGGGGGAGAGACCCAGTACTTC.